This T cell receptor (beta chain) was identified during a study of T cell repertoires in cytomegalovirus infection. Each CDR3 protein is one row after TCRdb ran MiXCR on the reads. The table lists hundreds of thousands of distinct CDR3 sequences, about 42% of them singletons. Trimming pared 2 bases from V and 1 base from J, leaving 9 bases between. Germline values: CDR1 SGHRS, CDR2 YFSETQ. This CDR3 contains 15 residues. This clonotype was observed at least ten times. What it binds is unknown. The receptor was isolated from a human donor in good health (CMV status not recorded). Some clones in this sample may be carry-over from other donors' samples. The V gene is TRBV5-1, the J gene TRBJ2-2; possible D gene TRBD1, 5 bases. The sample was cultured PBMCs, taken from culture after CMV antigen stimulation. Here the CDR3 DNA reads TGCGCCAGCAGCTTAGGCCAGGGGAACACCGGGGAGCTGTTTTTT. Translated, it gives CASSLGQGNTGELFF. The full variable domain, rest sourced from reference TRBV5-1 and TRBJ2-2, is KAGVTQTPRYLIKTRGQQVTLSCSPISGHRSVSWYQQTPGQGLQFLFEYFSETQRNKGNFPGRFSGRQFSNSRSEMNVSTLELGDSALYLCASSLGQGNTGELFFGEGSRLTVL.